These 20 T cell receptor beta chains were sequenced from one sample in a study of T cells in lung cancer brain metastases. The table came from immunoSEQ multiplex PCR; TCRdb's copy has only in-frame clones and leaves some out. This sample has more than 800 clones, with 85% to 90% found just once. Sequencing was carried out using tumor tissue from the primary lung tumor. All receptors derive from a woman aged 50 to 65 with non-small cell lung cancer.

The chain employs TRBV4-2 and TRBJ2-1, with 11 bases lining up with TRBD2. The CDR3 runs to 14 residues. The germline gives CDR1 LGHNA, CDR2 YNFKEQ. V was pared by 6 bases and J by 9 bases, with 7 bases of the junction left unmatched. The CDR3 DNA is TGTGCCAGCAGTGGGACTAGCGGATGGAGTGAGCAGTTCTTC. Translating it yields CASSGTSGWSEQFF.

The rearrangement joins TRBV5-6 to TRBJ2-5; 7 bases agree with TRBD1. There are 14 residues in the CDR3. The V segment lost 4 bases and the J segment 2 bases; nucleotides outside the gene matches: 5. Germline V gives CDR1 SGHDT, CDR2 YYEEEE. The CDR3 spells CASSQPGQQETQYF. The CDR3 DNA sequence: TGTGCCAGCAGCCAACCGGGACAGCAAGAGACCCAGTACTTC.

This chain connects TRBV29-1 to TRBJ2-3; unclear D gene. V dropped 6 bases and J dropped 5 bases, with 15 bases sitting between them. The germline gives CDR1 SQVTM, CDR2 ANQGSEA. The CDR3 sequence is 13 residues long. For the CDR3, the DNA is TGCAGCGTAAGCGACAACGTCCGAGATACGCAGTATTTT. This translates into CSVSDNVRDTQYF.

This chain connects TRBV7-9 to TRBJ2-5, with D maybe TRBD1 (5 bases). There are 16 residues in the CDR3. CDR1 and CDR2 (germline): SEHNR, FQNEAQ (reference sequence). The V and J ends lost 7 bases and 2 bases respectively, with 20 bases between them. The CDR3 sequence is CASNFHHGALQETQYF. CDR3 coding DNA: TGTGCCAGCAACTTTCATCATGGGGCCCTACAAGAGACCCAGTACTTC.

The DNA for the CDR3 is TGCGCCAGCAGCTTGGGGGGGTCGCATTCTGGAAACACCATATATTTT. This translates into CASSLGGSHSGNTIYF. The chain employs TRBV5-1 and TRBJ1-3; TRBD1 is a possible D gene (5 bases). V gave up 0 bases and J gave up 1 base, with 11 bases separating them. Germline CDR1 SGHRS, CDR2 YFSETQ. The length of the CDR3 is 16 residues.

This chain joins TRBV19 and TRBJ1-4, with TRBD1 matching over 11 bases. Germline V CDR1 and CDR2: LNHDA, SQIVND (reference sequence). With 10 bases clipped from V and 10 bases from J, the junction kept 8 bases outside the gene matches. The CDR3 has 13 amino acids. Here the CDR3 reads CATAAGQGGKLFF. The CDR3 DNA is TGTGCCACCGCTGCGGGACAGGGGGGAAAACTGTTTTTT.

In nucleotides, the CDR3 is TGTGCCAGCACCCCTAATCCCTACGGGGAGCTGTTTTTT. Translation gives CASTPNPYGELFF. The chain carries TRBV11-2 and TRBJ2-2, with no clear D. V lost 7 bases and J 7 bases, leaving 13 bases between the germline ends. Germline V gives CDR1 SGHAT, CDR2 FQNNGV. CDR3 size: 13 residues.

A word on this clone: The junction and the germline gene differ at one end; a read error may be behind it. The chain uses TRBV7-2 and TRBJ1-1, with no clear D. The germline CDR1 and CDR2 sequences are SGHTA and FQGNSA. CDR3 length: 13 residues. The CDR3 region is CASNLDLNTEAFF. The CDR3, as DNA: TGTGCCAGCAACTTAGACTTAAACACTGAAGCTTTCTTT.

This chain joins TRBV5-1 and TRBJ2-7, with 7 bases matching TRBD2. Germline V lookup: CDR1 SGHRS, CDR2 YFSETQ. After removal of 6 bases from V and 0 bases from J, the junction contained 12 bases not matched to a gene. CDR3 length equals 16 residues. The CDR3 loop is CASNRSGISSSYEQYF. The CDR3 DNA follows: TGCGCCAGCAATAGGAGCGGGATCTCGAGCTCCTACGAGCAGTACTTC.

The CDR3 coding sequence is TGTGCCAGCAGCCCCAGGGGGAGCGCTGAAGCTTTCTTT. Protein: CASSPRGSAEAFF. The chain recombines TRBV7-9 with TRBJ1-1, with 7 nucleotides matching TRBD1. The germline CDR1 and CDR2 sequences are SEHNR and FQNEAQ (reference sequence). There are 13 residues in the CDR3. V lost 5 bases to trimming and J lost 6 bases; unmatched junction nucleotides: 6.

This clone was found once. One junction end disagrees with the germline gene, perhaps due to a read error. The same CDR3 is also encoded by other DNA sequences in this sample. J is TRBJ2-7 and V is TRBV27; 9 bases agree with TRBD1. Germline CDR1 MNHEY, CDR2 SMNVEV (reference sequence). CDR3 length: 14 residues. CDR3 DNA: TGTGCCAGCAGTTTGGGGACAGGGAAGTACGAGCAGTATTTC. Translation gives CASSLGTGKYEQYF.

V is TRBV9 and J is TRBJ1-3; 8 positions match TRBD1. The V gene's germline CDR1 is SGDLS and CDR2 YYNGEE. The CDR3 spans 14 residues. The J segment lost 4 bases and the V segment lost 3 bases, leaving 3 bases of the junction unmatched. CDR3 in DNA: TGTGCCAGCAGCGGACAGGGGCTCGGAAACACCATATATTTT. As protein: CASSGQGLGNTIYF.

As for this clone: A read error may be the cause here, since a much bigger clone is one base away. The V call is TRBV9, the J call TRBJ1-1; TRBD1 agrees at 8 bases. The CDR3 contains 16 residues. CDR1 and CDR2 (germline): SGDLS, YYNGEE. CDR3 sequence (DNA): TGTGTCAGCAGCGTAGAAGTGGACAGGGTGAACACTGAAGCTTTCTTT. It encodes CVSSVEVDRVNTEAFF.

This chain connects TRBV19 to TRBJ2-7; 9 positions agree with TRBD2. The V gene's germline CDR1 is LNHDA and CDR2 SQIVND (reference sequence). V lost 3 bases, J lost 4 bases, and 7 bases stayed unmatched. The CDR3 consists of 15 residues. The CDR3 DNA reads TGTGCCAGTAGTATCTTTGGAGCGGGAGGTTACGAGCAGTACTTC. Translating it yields CASSIFGAGGYEQYF.

This chain joins TRBV11-1 and TRBJ2-3, with a possible D match to TRBD2 (5 bases). V gave up 5 bases and J gave up 0 bases, with 9 bases separating them. CDR3 length: 14 amino acids. Germline CDR1 and CDR2: SGHAT and FQDESV (reference sequence). Written as DNA, the CDR3 is TGTGCCAGCAGCCGCGGGCTAAGCACAGATACGCAGTATTTT. Amino acids: CASSRGLSTDTQYF.

This clone was seen a single time. The rearrangement links TRBV5-1 to TRBJ2-1, with TRBD1 matching 7 bases. Germline V gene lookup returns CDR1 SGHRS and CDR2 YFSETQ. V gave up 5 bases and J gave up 8 bases; unmatched junction bases: 13. There are 15 residues in the CDR3. CDR3 coding DNA: TGCGCCAGCAGGTACCCCGGGACACAGGGGTATGAGCAGTTCTTC. Translation: CASRYPGTQGYEQFF.

The chain recombines TRBV7-2 with TRBJ2-7, with 8 bases lining up with TRBD2. The junction had 5 bases not matched to a gene; V was cut back by 1 base and J by 0 bases. The germline V gene encodes CDR1 SGHTA and CDR2 FQGNSA. The CDR3 extends over 16 amino acids. CDR3 coding DNA: TGTGCCAGCAGCTTAGTGATTAGCGGGGACTCCTACGAGCAGTACTTC. It translates to CASSLVISGDSYEQYF.

With regard to this clone: One end of the junction varies from germline; a read error may be responsible. The chain uses TRBV20-1 and TRBJ2-1, with TRBD1 matching 7 bases. The CDR3 extends over 11 amino acids. Germline V gene lookup returns CDR1 DFQATT and CDR2 SNEGSKA (reference sequence). DNA for the CDR3: TGCAGTGCGCCTAACAGGGGCAAGCAATTCTTC. Translated, it gives CSAPNRGKQFF.

The rearrangement joins TRBV9 to TRBJ2-6; D ambiguous. V shed 1 base and J shed 2 bases, with 7 bases lying between them. The CDR3 sequence is 15 residues long. Germline V gene sequence: CDR1 SGDLS, CDR2 YYNGEE. CDR3 nucleotide sequence: TGTGCCAGCAGCGTATCTGGGGCTGGGGCCAACGTCCTGACTTTC. Protein: CASSVSGAGANVLTF.

The chain joins TRBV7-9 to TRBJ2-6; D is uncertain. Looked up from germline, CDR1 is SEHNR and CDR2 is FQNEAQ (reference sequence). The CDR3 has 14 amino acids. V was clipped by 5 bases and J by 1 base, with 6 bases between them. CDR3 loop: CASSPRSGANVLTF. For the CDR3, the DNA is TGTGCCAGCAGCCCAAGATCTGGGGCCAACGTCCTGACTTTC. The full variable domain, with the rest looked up from reference TRBV7-9 and TRBJ2-6, is DTGVSQNPRHKITKRGQNVTFRCDPISEHNRLYWYRQTLGQGPEFLTYFQNEAQLEKSRLLSDRFSAERPKGSFSTLEIQRTEQGDSAMYLCASSPRSGANVLTFGAGSRLTVL.